A selection of T cell receptor beta chains follows, all from one sample in a study of blood T cell repertoires in COVID-19. The assay was immunoSEQ multiplex PCR, and TCRdb's table has in-frame clones only and misses some. The sample holds hundreds of thousands of clones, nearly 90% seen once. Sequenced: PBMCs or T cells enriched from blood (not recorded which). These receptors were collected from a woman aged 18-35 years with acute COVID-19. Each CDR3 is given with its conserved first and last residue. Each record gives: V gene, J gene, CDR3 length, clone size, D gene, CDR3 protein, CDR3 DNA. D genes are given only for firm matches. Some rows have no size entry. The others give once, few or many, or a class for an expanded clone.

TRBV2,TRBJ1-2,13,.,.,CASTAGSGGGYTF,TGTGCCAGCACGGCGGGCTCGGGAGGGGGCTACACCTTC
TRBV5-1,TRBJ1-2,16,once,TRBD1,CASSPEGQGARYGYTF,TGCGCCAGCAGCCCCGAGGGTCAGGGGGCAAGGTATGGCTACACCTTC
TRBV5-1,TRBJ2-5,12,.,.,CASSFMRETQYF,TGCGCCAGCAGCTTTATGCGGGAGACCCAGTACTTC
TRBV5-6,TRBJ1-2,16,.,TRBD1,CASSLVPGGDNYGYTF,TGTGCCAGCAGCTTGGTACCAGGGGGCGATAACTATGGCTACACCTTC
TRBV5-1,TRBJ1-1,16,.,TRBD1,CASSQGQNTMNTEAFF,TGCGCCAGCAGCCAGGGACAGAACACGATGAACACTGAAGCTTTCTTT
TRBV3-1/TRBV3-2,TRBJ1-3,13,few,TRBD1,CASSLGQRNTIYF,TGTGCCAGCAGCCTGGGACAGAGAAACACCATATATTTT
TRBV3-1/TRBV3-2,TRBJ2-5,15,.,.,CASSLPAGIQETQYF,TGTGCCAGCAGCCTCCCCGCCGGGATCCAAGAGACCCAGTACTTC
TRBV5-8,TRBJ2-5,16,.,TRBD2,CASSFRLAGAGETQYF,TGTGCCAGCAGCTTCCGACTAGCGGGAGCGGGGGAGACCCAGTACTTC
TRBV7-2,TRBJ2-2,17,.,.,CASSFHPVEYGAGELFF,TGTGCCAGCAGCTTTCACCCGGTCGAGTACGGAGCCGGGGAGCTGTTTTTT
TRBV7-3,TRBJ1-2,13,.,.,CASSPTGNYGYTF,TGTGCCAGCAGCCCGACGGGTAACTATGGCTACACCTTC
TRBV5-1,TRBJ2-3,14,few,TRBD1,CASSLGQGSDTQYF,TGCGCCAGCAGCTTGGGACAGGGCTCAGATACGCAGTATTTT
TRBV3-1/TRBV3-2,TRBJ1-5,14,.,TRBD1,CASSRQGENQPQHF,TGTGCCAGCAGCCGGCAGGGGGAAAATCAGCCCCAGCATTTT
TRBV6-5,TRBJ1-1,16,once,.,CASSYGGRGYGTEAFF,TGTGCCAGCAGTTACGGCGGCAGGGGCTACGGCACTGAAGCTTTCTTT
TRBV28,TRBJ2-7,15,.,TRBD1,CASSYLGQGNYEQYF,TGTGCCAGCAGTTACCTGGGACAGGGTAACTACGAGCAGTACTTC
TRBV30,TRBJ2-6,14,once,.,CAWKSGSGANVLTF,TGTGCCTGGAAATCAGGGTCCGGGGCCAACGTCCTGACTTTC
TRBV28,TRBJ1-2,18,.,TRBD1,CASSLLGQGRGWDYGYTF,TGTGCCAGCAGTTTATTGGGACAGGGAAGGGGTTGGGACTATGGCTACACCTTC
TRBV28,TRBJ1-5,16,.,.,CASSRRSGGFNQPQHF,TGTGCCAGCAGTCGCCGTTCCGGGGGGTTCAATCAGCCCCAGCATTTT
TRBV7-2,TRBJ1-1,13,.,.,CASSPQVNTEAFF,TGTGCCAGCAGCCCTCAGGTGAACACTGAAGCTTTCTTT
TRBV30,TRBJ2-1,13,.,TRBD2,CAWSIGGSGEQFF,TGTGCCTGGAGTATAGGCGGGAGCGGTGAGCAGTTCTTC
TRBV12-5,TRBJ1-1,14,.,TRBD1,CASGWAGGNTEAFF,TGTGCTAGTGGTTGGGCAGGGGGGAACACTGAAGCTTTCTTT
TRBV28,TRBJ1-2,18,.,TRBD1,CASSFPTRRQGLDFGYTF,TGTGCCAGCAGTTTCCCCACCCGAAGACAGGGGCTTGATTTCGGCTACACCTTC
TRBV28,TRBJ1-6,13,.,.,CASVEGGNSPLHF,TGTGCCAGCGTGGAGGGGGGGAATTCACCCCTCCACTTT
TRBV11-3,TRBJ2-1,13,.,TRBD2,CASSLPGGNEQFF,TGTGCCAGCAGCTTACCGGGGGGCAATGAGCAGTTCTTC
TRBV5-8,TRBJ1-4,15,.,.,CASSLNLGAWEKLFF,TGTGCCAGCAGCTTGAATTTGGGGGCCTGGGAAAAACTGTTTTTT
TRBV28,TRBJ1-6,16,.,TRBD1,CASSLFTGAENSPLHF,TGTGCCAGCAGTTTATTCACAGGGGCGGAGAATTCACCCCTCCACTTT
TRBV27,TRBJ2-7,16,.,.,CASSLIGGWGSYEQYF,TGTGCCAGCAGTTTAATCGGAGGGTGGGGTTCCTACGAGCAGTACTTC
TRBV28,TRBJ2-5,15,once,TRBD1,CASSSPGLTGETQYF,TGTGCCAGCAGTTCGCCGGGATTGACAGGGGAGACCCAGTACTTC
TRBV27,TRBJ2-1,15,.,TRBD2,CASRRLADDYNEQFF,TGTGCCAGCAGACGACTAGCGGACGACTACAATGAGCAGTTCTTC
TRBV28,TRBJ2-7,14,.,TRBD1,CASCTGQGAHEQYF,TGTGCCAGCTGCACGGGACAGGGGGCACACGAGCAGTACTTC
TRBV19,TRBJ1-2,11,once,.,CASQGFPYYTF,TGTGCCAGCCAGGGATTTCCCTACTACACCTTC
TRBV27,TRBJ1-3,14,.,.,CASSWGPVGNTIYF,TGTGCCAGCAGTTGGGGGCCAGTTGGAAACACCATATATTTT
TRBV4-2,TRBJ1-2,17,.,TRBD1,CASSQSAQTGTVYGYTF,TGTGCCAGCAGCCAAAGCGCACAAACCGGGACAGTCTATGGCTACACCTTC
TRBV7-2,TRBJ2-3,16,.,.,CASSLAQIGSTDTQYF,TGTGCCAGCAGCTTAGCACAGATAGGTTCCACAGATACGCAGTATTTT
TRBV7-6,TRBJ2-7,14,.,TRBD1,CASSPTGVSYEQYF,TGTGCCAGCAGCCCTACAGGGGTCAGCTACGAGCAGTACTTC
TRBV7-2,TRBJ1-5,15,.,.,CASSLGVGATQPQHF,TGTGCCAGCAGCTTAGGTGTGGGGGCGACTCAGCCCCAGCATTTT
TRBV6-5,TRBJ2-2,12,.,.,CASTPGTGELFF,TGTGCCAGCACGCCGGGCACCGGGGAGCTGTTTTTT
TRBV28,TRBJ1-5,13,.,.,CASSLQGNQPQHF,TGTGCCAGCAGTTTACAGGGAAATCAGCCCCAGCATTTT
TRBV30,TRBJ2-2,11,.,.,CAWTVVGELFF,TGTGCCTGGACAGTTGTAGGGGAGCTGTTTTTT
TRBV28,TRBJ2-7,11,.,.,CASGRTYEQYF,TGTGCCAGCGGCAGAACCTACGAGCAGTACTTC